The rows below give T cell receptor beta chains drawn from one sample of a study of cytomegalovirus exposure and HLA in healthy donors. TCRdb keeps only in-frame clones here, not all; method: immunoSEQ multiplex PCR. The repertoire holds 150,000 to 200,000 clones, with 81% as singletons. Sequenced input: PBMCs. Receptors were obtained from a woman in her 30s in good health and CMV-seronegative. Both conserved end residues are part of each CDR3. A D gene is named only where the DNA matches it firmly. Clone sizes are given selectively: once, few, many, or a class where the clone is expanded.

TRBV2	.	TRBJ1-5	TRBD1	CASKRGTGGDQPQHF	TGTGCCAGCAAGCGCGGGACAGGGGGGGATCAGCCCCAGCATTTT
TRBV4-2	.	TRBJ2-7	.	CASSPRRLGAF	TGTGCCAGCAGCCCGCGAAGACTAGGGGCTTTC
TRBV4-3	few	TRBJ1-6	TRBD1	CASSQDRARNSPLHF	TGCGCCAGCAGCCAGGACAGGGCTCGTAATTCACCCCTCCACTTT
TRBV11-2	.	TRBJ2-2	.	CASSSTGILGTGELFF	TGTGCCAGCAGCTCAACAGGGATATTGGGCACCGGGGAGCTGTTTTTT
TRBV30	.	TRBJ1-2	.	CAWIRGPRGYTF	TGTGCCTGGATCCGCGGGCCGAGGGGCTACACCTTC
TRBV5-4	.	TRBJ1-2	.	CASSFGGRKNYGYTF	TGTGCCAGCAGCTTCGGGGGACGGAAGAACTATGGCTACACCTTC
TRBV7-9	.	TRBJ2-7	.	CASSRRTASSYEQYF	TGTGCCAGCAGCCGACGGACAGCTAGCTCCTACGAGCAGTACTTC
TRBV18	.	TRBJ2-5	TRBD2	CASSPREGVEETQYF	TGTGCCAGCTCACCCCGGGAGGGAGTAGAAGAGACCCAGTACTTC
TRBV25-1	.	TRBJ2-1	TRBD1	CASRPPGQGALDEQFF	TGTGCCAGCAGACCGCCGGGACAGGGGGCGTTGGATGAGCAGTTCTTC
TRBV5-4	few	TRBJ1-1	TRBD1	CASSTPNRGITEAFF	TGTGCCAGCAGCACACCTAACAGGGGAATAACTGAAGCTTTCTTT
TRBV6-5	.	TRBJ1-4	.	CASSYKPGATNEKLFF	TGTGCCAGCAGTTACAAACCAGGGGCAACTAATGAAAAACTGTTTTTT
TRBV9	.	TRBJ2-1	TRBD2	CASSVGGLAGDNEQFF	TGTGCCAGCAGCGTAGGGGGACTAGCGGGTGACAATGAGCAGTTCTTC
TRBV7-9	.	TRBJ1-1	TRBD1	CSSSLGQAGADTEAFF	TGTTCCAGCAGCTTAGGACAGGCGGGGGCGGACACTGAAGCTTTCTTT
TRBV28	once	TRBJ2-7	.	CASSLTLPNSYEQYF	TGTGCCAGCAGTTTAACACTACCGAACTCCTACGAGCAGTACTTC
TRBV7-2	.	TRBJ1-6	TRBD1	CASSLQGQGVDSPLHF	TGTGCCAGCAGCTTACAGGGACAGGGTGTCGATTCACCCCTCCACTTT
TRBV7-8	.	TRBJ2-1	TRBD2	CASSLLAGGLDEQFF	TGTGCCAGCAGCTTACTAGCGGGAGGTCTGGATGAGCAGTTCTTC
TRBV27	.	TRBJ2-3	TRBD1	CASSAEWTGADTQYF	TGTGCCAGCAGTGCCGAATGGACAGGGGCAGATACGCAGTATTTT
TRBV2	.	TRBJ2-7	.	CASSHSAGRTTYEQYF	TGTGCCAGCAGTCACTCGGCAGGGCGGACTACCTACGAGCAGTACTTC
TRBV18	.	TRBJ2-7	.	CASSPPSLIDEQYF	TGTGCCAGCTCACCACCTAGCCTAATTGACGAGCAGTACTTC
TRBV4-1	.	TRBJ2-1	.	CASSQAPNEQFF	TGCGCCAGCAGCCAGGCCCCCAATGAGCAGTTCTTC
TRBV28	.	TRBJ1-3	.	CASSSLGGISGNTIYF	TGTGCCAGCAGTTCTCTAGGAGGGATATCTGGAAACACCATATATTTT
TRBV7-2	once	TRBJ1-4	TRBD1	CASSFTGVNEKLFF	TGTGCCAGCAGCTTCACAGGGGTTAATGAAAAACTGTTTTTT
TRBV13	.	TRBJ2-7	TRBD1	CASSPRDRRSYEQYF	TGTGCCAGCAGCCCCCGGGACAGGAGATCCTACGAGCAGTACTTC
TRBV27	.	TRBJ2-1	.	CASSPTYNEQFF	TGTGCCAGCAGTCCAACCTACAATGAGCAGTTCTTC
TRBV14	.	TRBJ2-3	.	CASSPSLGGTQYF	TGTGCCAGCAGCCCTTCTTTGGGGGGTACGCAGTATTTT
TRBV12-5	.	TRBJ2-2	TRBD1	CASGQGAGELFF	TGTGCTAGTGGCCAGGGGGCCGGGGAGCTGTTTTTT
TRBV18	.	TRBJ2-2	TRBD1	CASSPGQGAAGWFTGELFF	TGTGCCAGCTCACCCGGACAGGGTGCGGCGGGTTGGTTCACCGGGGAGCTGTTTTTT
TRBV4-1	.	TRBJ2-7	TRBD1	CASSQGTGGTSYEQYF	TGCGCCAGCAGCCAGGGGACAGGGGGCACCTCCTACGAGCAGTACTTC
TRBV6-5	.	TRBJ2-7	TRBD1	CASSRQGSVYEQYF	TGTGCCAGCAGTAGACAGGGGTCGGTTTACGAGCAGTACTTC
TRBV7-2	few	TRBJ2-5	TRBD1	CASSRRQGERETQYF	TGTGCCAGCAGCCGTAGACAGGGTGAGAGGGAGACCCAGTACTTC
TRBV19	.	TRBJ2-7	.	CASSSQGLGEQYF	TGTGCCAGTAGTTCACAGGGTTTGGGGGAGCAGTACTTC
TRBV19	.	TRBJ1-2	TRBD1	CASNAPGQVRHGYTF	TGTGCCAGTAATGCCCCGGGACAGGTTCGTCATGGCTACACCTTC
TRBV11-2	.	TRBJ2-7	.	CASSLEVSYYEQYF	TGTGCCAGCAGCTTAGAGGTCAGTTACTACGAGCAGTACTTC
TRBV10-1	.	TRBJ2-7	.	CASSAGWTDTYEQYF	TGCGCCAGCAGTGCTGGGTGGACGGACACCTACGAGCAGTACTTC
TRBV9	.	TRBJ2-2	.	CASSVARQSGTGELFF	TGTGCCAGCAGCGTAGCTCGACAGAGCGGGACCGGGGAGCTGTTTTTT
TRBV7-9	.	TRBJ1-4	.	CSSSLAWQGKGEKLFF	TGTTCCAGCAGCTTAGCATGGCAGGGGAAGGGAGAAAAACTGTTTTTT
TRBV6-5	.	TRBJ1-2	.	CASSYSSGVNYGYTF	TGTGCCAGCAGTTACTCGTCCGGGGTTAACTATGGCTACACCTTC
TRBV28	.	TRBJ1-5	.	CASSLSQPQHF	TGTGCCAGCAGTCTTTCCCAGCCCCAGCATTTT
TRBV9	.	TRBJ2-7	.	CASSAGLTLTEQYF	TGTGCCAGCAGTGCGGGATTAACCCTGACCGAGCAGTACTTC
TRBV7-9	.	TRBJ1-4	.	CASSSTGWEKLFF	TGTGCCAGCAGCTCGACAGGTTGGGAAAAACTGTTTTTT
TRBV27	.	TRBJ1-6	TRBD1	CASRGTGRVSPLHF	TGTGCCAGCAGGGGGACAGGGAGGGTTTCACCCCTCCACTTT
TRBV6-5	few	TRBJ2-7	TRBD1	CATTGGSTYEQYF	TGTGCCACCACAGGGGGCTCCACCTACGAGCAGTACTTC
TRBV5-4	.	TRBJ2-5	.	CASSLPRIPQETQYF	TGTGCCAGCAGCTTGCCCAGGATACCACAAGAGACCCAGTACTTC
TRBV10-3	.	TRBJ2-1	.	CAISVGGSYNEQFF	TGTGCCATCAGTGTTGGAGGGTCCTACAATGAGCAGTTCTTC
TRBV7-2	.	TRBJ1-2	TRBD1	CASSLGTGTGSGYTF	TGTGCCAGCAGCTTAGGGACCGGGACAGGGTCTGGCTACACCTTC
TRBV7-2	.	TRBJ2-1	TRBD2	CASSLGGAGGTNEQFF	TGTGCCAGCAGCCTTGGGGGGGCGGGGGGAACTAATGAGCAGTTCTTC
TRBV5-1	.	TRBJ2-7	TRBD2	CASRDLAGVDEQYF	TGCGCCAGCAGAGACCTAGCGGGAGTGGACGAGCAGTACTTC
TRBV6-5	.	TRBJ1-5	TRBD1	CASSSQGNQPQHF	TGTGCCAGCAGTTCACAGGGGAATCAGCCCCAGCATTTT
TRBV5-4	.	TRBJ1-4	.	CASSLGSGNTEKLFF	TGTGCCAGCAGCTTGGGTTCAGGAAATACTGAAAAACTGTTTTTT
TRBV7-9	.	TRBJ2-3	.	CSSSLGGTDTQYF	TGTTCCAGCAGCTTAGGCGGAACAGATACGCAGTATTTT
TRBV28	once	TRBJ2-3	TRBD2	CASRLAGGLSDTQYF	TGTGCCAGCAGGTTAGCGGGGGGGTTATCAGATACGCAGTATTTT
TRBV27	.	TRBJ1-2	TRBD1	CASSPTRQGAGYGYTF	TGTGCCAGCAGTCCCACCCGACAGGGGGCAGGCTATGGCTACACCTTC
TRBV28	few	TRBJ1-5	TRBD1	CASSPGQGYQPQHF	TGTGCCAGCAGTCCGGGACAGGGCTATCAGCCCCAGCATTTT
TRBV6-5	.	TRBJ2-7	TRBD2	CASSYLAGFPYEQYF	TGTGCCAGCAGTTACCTAGCGGGGTTCCCCTACGAGCAGTACTTC
TRBV7-9	.	TRBJ1-1	.	CASSLVDSNTEAFF	TGTGCCAGCAGCTTAGTTGACAGCAACACTGAAGCTTTCTTT
TRBV19	.	TRBJ2-1	.	CASKTGTNSYNEQFF	TGTGCCAGTAAGACCGGGACAAACTCCTACAATGAGCAGTTCTTC
TRBV19	.	TRBJ1-1	TRBD1	CASLQGFEAFF	TGTGCCAGCCTACAGGGGTTTGAAGCTTTCTTT
TRBV5-1	.	TRBJ1-4	.	CASSLGQGNEKLFF	TGCGCCAGCAGCTTGGGTCAGGGTAATGAAAAACTGTTTTTT
TRBV7-2	once	TRBJ2-3	TRBD1	CASSLGQGTDTQYF	TGTGCCAGCAGCTTAGGACAGGGTACAGATACGCAGTATTTT
TRBV29-1	few	TRBJ2-3	TRBD1	CSVLQGDVSQYF	TGCAGCGTTCTACAGGGGGACGTTTCGCAGTATTTT